This T cell receptor beta chain appears in the sequencing data of a study of CD8 T cells in ankylosing spondylitis (dated by TCRdb to between 2016 and 2019). Concerning the study at large: The study set out to find disease-linked TCR variants by profiling T cell receptor beta repertoires in ankylosing spondylitis patients and healthy donors. The full study cohort comprised 25 ankylosing spondylitis patients and over a hundred healthy donors. Peripheral blood was sampled, and synovial fluid was additionally collected from ankylosing spondylitis patients.

In this sample, this clonotype turned up many times. The target of this receptor is not known. The sample holds no much larger clone one base away, and base qualities are not on file. What the study reported, not specific to this receptor: A TCR beta motif of several highly homologous amino acid variants appeared characteristic of blood from ankylosing spondylitis patients. In peripheral blood, the disease-linked clones were found at relatively low frequencies and had a CD8+ phenotype. Significant enrichment of the disease-linked clones was reported in matched synovial fluid samples from ankylosing spondylitis patients. Some motif variants had previously been reported in the synovial fluid and blood of reactive arthritis patients, which suggests shared mechanisms of disease initiation.

CDR1 and CDR2, looked up from the germline V gene, are SGHDT and YYEEEE. V is cut by 2 bases and J by 1 base, and the space between the germline ends is 11 bases. The CDR3 goes from the cysteine to the phenylalanine over 15 residues. Only the CDR3 part of the read is kept: 45 bases, read in frame from the first base. The run used an Illumina HiSeq 2500. Quantitative 5'-RACE with molecular barcodes was used to prepare TCR beta libraries. In the source study's methods: A new computational method based on a probabilistic model of VDJ rearrangement was used to identify disease-linked TCR variants. In-frame beta chains were kept once TCRdb had trimmed the public reads at Q25 with fastp and called clones with MiXCR. A single entry per CDR3 protein holds the most common genes and DNA from its merged rows. What appears here as the V and J calls and clone size reflects TCRdb's work, not the paper's. For this sample there are fewer than 250,000 distinct CDR3 sequences; roughly 10% appear just once. 2.6% of the sample belongs to the ten largest clones.

The specimen sequenced was blood, either unsorted or a sorted T cell fraction (not recorded which). The TCR comes from a male donor with ankylosing spondylitis or in good health (not recorded which). Recombination connected TRBV5-6 to TRBJ2-3; the D gene cannot be resolved reliably. CDR3 sequence: CASSLSGKRTDTQYF. Read as DNA, the sequence is TGTGCCAGCAGCTTAAGTGGGAAGCGCACAGATACGCAGTATTTT.